The clone carrying this T cell receptor (beta chain) was found a few times. The antigen is unknown. This specimen belongs to a study of T cell repertoires in cytomegalovirus infection. Study as a whole: Public TCR beta signatures marked donors with CMV infection and the matching HLA. Study results and limitations: Ex vivo responses were dominated by HLA-C-restricted CMV-specific TCR beta clonotypes. There were carriers of CMV plus the relevant HLA, and cumulative public TCR beta family frequency identified them.

TCRdb re-called the reads with MiXCR, one entry per CDR3 protein. The sample gives about 150,000 distinct CDR3 sequences, 23% of which show up once; 9.5% to 12% is in the top ten. The source of this sequence is a human donor in good health (CMV status not recorded). Some clones in this sample may be carry-over from other donors' samples. Sequencing was carried out using PBMCs.

CDR3 residues: CASSPRGTGNTIYF. CDR3 bases: TGTGCCAGCAGTCCCCGGGGGACTGGAAACACCATATATTTT. The chain employs TRBV28 and TRBJ1-3; perhaps TRBD1 as D (5 bases). The germline V gene has CDR1 MDHEN and CDR2 SYDVKM. The CDR3 has 14 residues. The ends were cut back, 5 bases at V and 2 bases at J, with 10 bases in the middle. Using reference TRBV28 and TRBJ1-3 for the parts outside the CDR3, the full variable domain is DVKVTQSSRYLVKRTGEKVFLECVQDMDHENMFWYRQDPGLGLRLIYFSYDVKMKEKGDIPEGYSVSREKKERFSLILESASTNQTSMYLCASSPRGTGNTIYFGEGSWLTVV.